The T cell receptor (beta chain) described here comes from a study of vaccination effects on CD4 cells after COVID-19. General study results and limits: The study got few convalescent patients and did not collect any early post-infection timepoints. Long after vaccination, the clones induced by infection and by vaccine shrank markedly in size.

Details on this clone: Its antigen is undetermined.

Profiling relied on immunoSEQ multiplex PCR, and the TCRdb table lists in-frame clones only, not all of them. The data contain about 74,000 clones, 75% to 80% of them singletons. Cells that had been cultured for roughly 9 days were the source of isolated CD4+ T cells. Absence of prior SARS-CoV-2 infection characterized the vaccine recipients, who showed negative nucleocapsid antibodies. Half the medium was replaced with IL-2 medium on days 3 and 7. The V gene's germline CDR1 is SGHNT and CDR2 YYREEE (reference sequence). V lost 4 bases, J lost 4 bases, and 20 bases lay in between. The CDR3 totals 17 residues.

The rearrangement joins TRBV5-4 to TRBJ2-2; maybe TRBD1 (6 bases). The source material was CD4+ T cells from PBMCs cultured without peptide, sampled before COVID-19 vaccination. The clonotype was recovered from a human donor who received a COVID-19 vaccine. The CDR3 loop reads CASSPTGTPSSTGELFF. CDR3 sequence (DNA): TGTGCCAGCAGCCCGACCGGGACACCCTCGAGCACCGGGGAGCTGTTTTTT.